This T cell receptor beta chain comes out of a study of T cell responses to AZD1222 COVID-19 vaccine. This CDR3 is built from 13 residues. Trimming left V 9 bases short and J 10 bases short, with 18 bases between. Per the germline V gene, CDR1 is LNHDA and CDR2 is SQIVND (reference sequence). Profiling relied on immunoSEQ multiplex PCR, and the TCRdb table lists in-frame clones only, not all of them. Of roughly 140,000 clones listed, 80% to 90% were seen once; the top ten hold more than 1.5%. The sample consisted of peripheral blood, taken on day 0 of AZD1222 vaccination. The TCR was taken from an adult in good health. The V gene is TRBV19, the J gene TRBJ2-2, with D possibly being TRBD2 (6 bases). For the CDR3, the DNA is TGTGCCAGCTCCTGGAGGGCCCATGAGGAGCTGTTTTTT. As protein: CASSWRAHEELFF.